These 18 T cell receptor beta chains came from one sample sequenced in a study of T cell changes during pregnancy in multiple sclerosis. Produced via immunoSEQ multiplex PCR; TCRdb's table is partial and in-frame only. The table shows tens of thousands of clones, with around 92% occurring only once. The sequenced sample was peripheral blood, obtained in the third trimester of pregnancy. These receptor sequences come from a female donor in good health, enrolled as a control in a pregnancy study.

The chain carries TRBV19 and TRBJ2-1, with 8 nucleotides matching TRBD1. The CDR3 length is 17 residues. J gave up 6 bases and V 8 bases, and 18 bases lay outside the gene matches. Looked up from germline, CDR1 is LNHDA and CDR2 is SQIVND (reference sequence). In nucleotides, the CDR3 is TGTGCCAGTTCCACCGGGACAGGTCAATATCCGGGCAATGAGCAGTTCTTC. As protein: CASSTGTGQYPGNEQFF.

This chain links TRBV28 with TRBJ2-5, with no clear D. Germline loops: CDR1 MDHEN, CDR2 SYDVKM. V was trimmed by 2 bases and J by 2 bases, leaving 9 bases between them. The CDR3 consists of 14 residues. CDR3 protein: CASSLRTFQETQYF. The CDR3 DNA reads as TGTGCCAGCAGTTTAAGAACATTTCAAGAGACCCAGTACTTC.

The chain combines TRBV10-3 with TRBJ1-4; D uncertain. V was pared by 3 bases and J by 5 bases, with 13 bases between. CDR1 is ENHRY and CDR2 is SYGVKD in the germline V gene. This CDR3 is 15 amino acids long. CDR3 amino acids: CAISDIKVENEKLFF. CDR3 bases: TGTGCCATCAGTGATATCAAGGTGGAGAATGAAAAACTGTTTTTT.

The rearrangement links TRBV5-5 to TRBJ2-1, with 7 positions matching TRBD1. The CDR3 sequence is 14 residues long. CDR1 SGHKS and CDR2 YYEKEE come from the germline V gene (reference sequence). V lost 3 bases, J lost 7 bases, and 7 bases stayed unmatched. The DNA for the CDR3 is TGTGCCAGCAGCTCCCGGGACAGACCTAATGAGCAGTTCTTC. Protein: CASSSRDRPNEQFF.

The chain joins TRBV6-5 to TRBJ1-4; perhaps TRBD1 as D (5 bases). V lost 0 bases to trimming and J lost 12 bases, with 20 bases between them. CDR3 size: 16 residues. Germline V gene lookup returns CDR1 MNHEY and CDR2 SVGAGI. CDR3 loop: CASSYSVTAQDEELFF. The CDR3 coding sequence is TGTGCCAGCAGTTACTCGGTGACAGCCCAAGATGAGGAACTGTTTTTT.

Only one count was recorded for this clone. This chain connects TRBV19 to TRBJ2-3; D perhaps matches TRBD2 (5 bases). CDR3 length equals 12 residues. Germline CDR1 is LNHDA and CDR2 is SQIVND (reference sequence). V was cut by 9 bases and J by 4 bases, with 11 bases left in between. CDR3 nucleotide sequence: TGTGCCAGCGGACTCCGAGCAGATACGCAGTATTTT. It encodes CASGLRADTQYF.

This chain links TRBV7-2 with TRBJ2-3; 8 positions match TRBD2. The junction had 0 bases not matched to a gene; V was cut back by 0 bases and J by 1 base. Germline CDR1 is SGHTA and CDR2 is FQGNSA. The CDR3 is made up of 15 amino acids. Here the CDR3 reads CASSLALAGTDTQYF. The CDR3 DNA reads TGTGCCAGCAGCTTAGCACTAGCGGGCACAGATACGCAGTATTTT.

The rearrangement uses TRBV5-1 and TRBJ2-1; D is undetermined. The germline V and J ends were trimmed by 0 bases and 4 bases, with 8 bases remaining between them. CDR1 SGHRS and CDR2 YFSETQ come from the germline V gene. The CDR3 has 14 residues. The CDR3 DNA follows: TGCGCCAGCAGCTTGGCCCGCGGATACAATGAGCAGTTCTTC. Translating gives CASSLARGYNEQFF.

The chain is built from TRBV15 and TRBJ2-7; TRBD1 is a possible D gene (6 bases). The CDR3 runs to 14 residues. CDR1 and CDR2 (germline): LNHNV, YYDKDF (reference sequence). V lost 5 bases, J lost 6 bases, and 17 bases lay in between. The DNA for the CDR3 is TGTGCCACCAGCTCTACCGTGGACAGCGGCGAGCAGTACTTC. It encodes CATSSTVDSGEQYF.

About this clone itself: Within the sample, other DNA sequences also encode this same CDR3. This rearrangement joins TRBV5-1 to TRBJ2-7, with a weak D call TRBD1 (6 bases). Germline V gene sequence: CDR1 SGHRS, CDR2 YFSETQ. The CDR3 sequence is 14 residues long. Trimming removed 0 bases from V and 1 base from J, with 8 bases in between. CDR3: CASSLVQGSYEQYF. For the CDR3, the DNA is TGCGCCAGCAGCTTGGTTCAGGGGTCCTACGAGCAGTACTTC. Together with reference TRBV5-1 and TRBJ2-7, the CDR3 gives the full variable domain: KAGVTQTPRYLIKTRGQQVTLSCSPISGHRSVSWYQQTPGQGLQFLFEYFSETQRNKGNFPGRFSGRQFSNSRSEMNVSTLELGDSALYLCASSLVQGSYEQYFGPGTRLTVT.

The CDR3 is CASSLEVAGFNNEQFF. The CDR3 bases are TGCGCCAGCAGCTTGGAAGTTGCAGGGTTCAACAATGAGCAGTTCTTC. The chain has TRBV5-1 and TRBJ2-1; D may be TRBD1 (5 bases). The CDR3 runs to 16 residues. The V end lost 0 bases, the J end lost 5 bases, and 15 bases lay between the germline ends. Germline assignment: CDR1 SGHRS and CDR2 YFSETQ.

The chain carries TRBV7-9 and TRBJ2-1; possible D gene TRBD2, 5 bases. Trimming stripped 3 bases from V and 7 bases from J, with 7 bases between. Germline V gives CDR1 SEHNR, CDR2 FQNEAQ (reference sequence). CDR3 size: 12 residues. CDR3 sequence (DNA): TGTGCCAGCAGCTTCACGGGGAATGAGCAGTTCTTC. Protein product: CASSFTGNEQFF. Looking up the rest from reference TRBV7-9 and TRBJ2-1 gives the full variable domain: DTGVSQNPRHKITKRGQNVTFRCDPISEHNRLYWYRQTLGQGPEFLTYFQNEAQLEKSRLLSDRFSAERPKGSFSTLEIQRTEQGDSAMYLCASSFTGNEQFFGPGTRLTVL.

The chain links TRBV2 to TRBJ2-5; D possibly corresponds to TRBD2 (5 bases). The J call may be incorrect, as the DNA end agrees better with TRBJ2-7. The CDR3 has 13 amino acids. CDR1 and CDR2 (germline): SNHLY, FYNNEI. The CDR3 DNA sequence: TGTGCCAGCAGTGGCGGTCGGGGTTACGAGCAGTACTTC. Its translation: CASSGGRGYEQYF.

CDR3 in DNA: TGCGCCAGCAGCCCGGGGGAGCCCACAGATACGCAGTATTTT. The encoded protein is CASSPGEPTDTQYF. V is TRBV5-1 and J is TRBJ2-3; a possible D gene is TRBD2 (6 bases). Trimming shortened V by 4 bases and J by 2 bases, and 11 bases separated the two germline ends. The germline V gene encodes CDR1 SGHRS and CDR2 YFSETQ. This CDR3 is 14 amino acids long.

This chain uses TRBV5-1 with TRBJ2-5; the D gene is possibly TRBD1 (6 bases). Trimming removed 4 bases from V and 0 bases from J, with 10 bases in between. The CDR3 length is 14 residues. From germline, CDR1 is SGHRS and CDR2 YFSETQ. CDR3 sequence: CASSNTGNQETQYF. In nucleotides, the CDR3 is TGCGCCAGCAGCAACACAGGGAACCAAGAGACCCAGTACTTC.

The rearrangement joins TRBV11-2 to TRBJ2-7, with 9 bases matching TRBD1. Losses at the gene ends were 0 bases for V and 0 bases for J; bases not matched to a gene: 3. The CDR3 is 16 residues long. The germline V gene has CDR1 SGHAT and CDR2 FQNNGV. This chain's CDR3 is CASSLDRGQGSYEQYF. In DNA, the CDR3 is TGTGCCAGCAGCTTAGATCGGGGACAGGGCTCCTACGAGCAGTACTTC.

The rearrangement joins TRBV19 to TRBJ2-7, with D perhaps matching TRBD2 (6 bases). CDR1 LNHDA and CDR2 SQIVND come from the germline V gene (reference sequence). V was pared by 4 bases and J by 1 base, with 14 bases between. The CDR3 covers 15 residues. The CDR3 nucleotides read TGTGCCAGTAGTACTAGCGCCCGGGGTTCCTACGAGCAGTACTTC. This translates into CASSTSARGSYEQYF. Using reference TRBV19 and TRBJ2-7 for the parts outside the CDR3, the full variable domain is DGGITQSPKYLFRKEGQNVTLSCEQNLNHDAMYWYRQDPGQGLRLIYYSQIVNDFQKGDIAEGYSVSREKKESFPLTVTSAQKNPTAFYLCASSTSARGSYEQYFGPGTRLTVT.

The J gene is TRBJ1-4, the V gene TRBV7-6, with 9 bases that match TRBD1. The CDR3 length is 15 residues. Germline V gives CDR1 SGHVS, CDR2 FNYEAQ. Losses at the gene ends were 5 bases for V and 7 bases for J; bases not matched to a gene: 8. CDR3 region: CASSRNRGLGEKLFF. The CDR3 bases are TGTGCCAGCAGCCGAAACAGGGGGCTGGGTGAAAAACTGTTTTTT. The full variable domain, with the rest looked up from reference TRBV7-6 and TRBJ1-4, is GAGVSQSPRYKVTKRGQDVALRCDPISGHVSLYWYRQALGQGPEFLTYFNYEAQQDKSGLPNDRFSAERPEGSISTLTIQRTEQRDSAMYRCASSRNRGLGEKLFFGSGTQLSVL.